These T cell receptor beta chains were read from a single sample in a study of T cell responses to AZD1222 COVID-19 vaccine. Profiled with immunoSEQ multiplex PCR; TCRdb holds only in-frame clones, not every one. The sample shows 150,000 or so clones, about 90% of them seen only once. The sample here was peripheral blood, taken on day 0 of AZD1222 vaccination. Every receptor here comes from an adult in good health. Both conserved end residues are trimmed from each CDR3. The order of the fields is V gene, J gene, CDR3 protein.

V: TRBV19; J: TRBJ2-3; CDR3: ASSMASETDTQY
V: TRBV7-6; J: TRBJ1-6; CDR3: ASSLALSYNSPLH
V: TRBV4-1; J: TRBJ2-1; CDR3: ASSHPVRDLGPYNEQF
V: TRBV29-1; J: TRBJ1-1; CDR3: SVARDRAKTEAF
V: TRBV5-1; J: TRBJ1-4; CDR3: ASSANAGQVEKLF
V: TRBV4-1; J: TRBJ2-7; CDR3: ASSPVTGAYEQY
V: TRBV30; J: TRBJ1-2; CDR3: AWTYGVLYGYT
V: TRBV28; J: TRBJ2-7; CDR3: ASSPDRGPREQY
V: TRBV7-3; J: TRBJ2-3; CDR3: ASSLEQGRTDTQY
V: TRBV30; J: TRBJ1-5; CDR3: AWVTGRHNQPQH
V: TRBV27; J: TRBJ2-7; CDR3: ASSLRGQVYEQY
V: TRBV2; J: TRBJ1-4; CDR3: ASSETAGNEKLF
V: TRBV3-1/TRBV3-2; J: TRBJ2-7; CDR3: ASSQGYERELY
V: TRBV5-4; J: TRBJ1-1; CDR3: ASSLGRNTEAF
V: TRBV6-2/TRBV6-3; J: TRBJ2-7; CDR3: ASSWTDYEQY
V: TRBV7-8; J: TRBJ2-1; CDR3: ASSLSIDRANEQF
V: TRBV5-1; J: TRBJ1-4; CDR3: ASSTDGRGSEKLF
V: TRBV5-1; J: TRBJ2-5; CDR3: ASSVTSGRVETQY
V: TRBV6-5; J: TRBJ2-7; CDR3: ASSYSGPNEQY
V: TRBV10-3; J: TRBJ2-3; CDR3: AISGKSLTTDTQY
V: TRBV2; J: TRBJ1-5; CDR3: ASSDWGARSNQPQH
V: TRBV9; J: TRBJ2-1; CDR3: ASSVAAGGSYNEQF
V: TRBV29-1; J: TRBJ2-1; CDR3: SAGRRGRRNEQF
V: TRBV4-2; J: TRBJ1-2; CDR3: ASSPGQEGYGYT
V: TRBV15; J: TRBJ1-6; CDR3: ATSRGSNSPLH
V: TRBV6-5; J: TRBJ1-2; CDR3: ASSYSHPDRGEGYT
V: TRBV6-2/TRBV6-3; J: TRBJ1-2; CDR3: ASSYFEGSGYT
V: TRBV5-1; J: TRBJ1-6; CDR3: ASSGGTGFESPLH
V: TRBV10-3; J: TRBJ2-7; CDR3: AISESMGRGPYEQY
V: TRBV5-1; J: TRBJ2-1; CDR3: ASSFLPSGGASGSYNEQF
V: TRBV6-4; J: TRBJ2-3; CDR3: ATGRGATDTQY
V: TRBV10-3; J: TRBJ2-7; CDR3: AISEEAGYYEQY
V: TRBV24-1; J: TRBJ2-3; CDR3: ATKEANTDTQY
V: TRBV4-2; J: TRBJ1-6; CDR3: ASSQGQGNNSPLH
V: TRBV5-1; J: TRBJ1-1; CDR3: ASSLALGSNTEAF
V: TRBV28; J: TRBJ1-2; CDR3: ASKPGQGRNYGYT
V: TRBV5-1; J: TRBJ1-4; CDR3: ASSKQGPGGNEKLF
V: TRBV4-2; J: TRBJ1-4; CDR3: ASSQAGGALEEKLF
V: TRBV6-1; J: TRBJ2-6; CDR3: ASSVTGSSGANVLT
V: TRBV7-8; J: TRBJ2-7; CDR3: ASSRGDSRGEQY
V: TRBV27; J: TRBJ1-5; CDR3: ASSFRTGDQPQH
V: TRBV27; J: TRBJ2-7; CDR3: ASRPRDRSLHEQY
V: TRBV4-2; J: TRBJ2-3; CDR3: ASSQSPGLAPDTQY
V: TRBV4-2; J: TRBJ2-7; CDR3: ASSQEVLAGEQY
V: TRBV9; J: TRBJ2-7; CDR3: ASSASGLALEQY
V: TRBV7-2; J: TRBJ2-7; CDR3: ASSAQVGLFYEQY
V: TRBV18; J: TRBJ1-3; CDR3: ASSPGQLSGNTIY
V: TRBV11-3; J: TRBJ2-1; CDR3: ASSFAGGYNEQF
V: TRBV19; J: TRBJ1-5; CDR3: ASSETYTGQVDQPQH
V: TRBV5-1; J: TRBJ2-1; CDR3: ASSDRGGAPPDEQF
V: TRBV18; J: TRBJ1-4; CDR3: ASSAGTGAKEKLF
V: TRBV7-3; J: TRBJ2-1; CDR3: ASSLAGMNNEQF
V: TRBV18; J: TRBJ1-4; CDR3: ASSPLLGFSTNEKLF
V: TRBV28; J: TRBJ1-1; CDR3: ASGPLGGPEAF
V: TRBV12-3/TRBV12-4; J: TRBJ1-1; CDR3: ASRTGPSTEAF
V: TRBV29-1; J: TRBJ1-2; CDR3: SVEGQGAMYGYT
V: TRBV28; J: TRBJ2-7; CDR3: ASSRAPEVVVYEQY